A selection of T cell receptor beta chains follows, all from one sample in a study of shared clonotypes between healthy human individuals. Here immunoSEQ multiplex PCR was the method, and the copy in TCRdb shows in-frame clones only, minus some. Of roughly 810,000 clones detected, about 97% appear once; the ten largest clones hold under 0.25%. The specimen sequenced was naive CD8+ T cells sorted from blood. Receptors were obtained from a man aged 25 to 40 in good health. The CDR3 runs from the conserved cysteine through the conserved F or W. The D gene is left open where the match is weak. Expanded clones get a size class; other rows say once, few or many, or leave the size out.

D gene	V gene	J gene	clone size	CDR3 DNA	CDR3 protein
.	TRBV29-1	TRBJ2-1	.	TGCAGCGTGGTTTGGGGAAATGCCCTCAATGAGCAGTTCTTC	CSVVWGNALNEQFF
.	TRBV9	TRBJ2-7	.	TGTGCCAGCAGCAGAGATGGGGGGCGTCCCTCCTACGAGCAGTACTTC	CASSRDGGRPSYEQYF
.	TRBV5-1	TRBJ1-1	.	TGCGCCAGCAGCCCCTGGGGGGGTAGGAACACTGAAGCTTTCTTT	CASSPWGGRNTEAFF
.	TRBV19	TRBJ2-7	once	TGTGCCAGTAGTTTTGGGACCGACTACGAGCAGTACTTC	CASSFGTDYEQYF
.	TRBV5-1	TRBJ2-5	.	TGCGCCAGCAGCCGGGACATCGAAGAGACCCAGTACTTC	CASSRDIEETQYF
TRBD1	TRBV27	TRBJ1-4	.	TGTGCCAGCAGTTCGACAGGGATTAATGAAAAACTGTTTTTT	CASSSTGINEKLFF
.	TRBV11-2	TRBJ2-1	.	TGTGCCAGCAGCTTTCCGGCTCATAAGGATGAGCAGTTCTTC	CASSFPAHKDEQFF
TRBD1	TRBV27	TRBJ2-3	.	TGTGCCAGCAGACAGGGGTCCCCAGATACGCAGTATTTT	CASRQGSPDTQYF
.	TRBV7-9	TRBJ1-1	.	TGTGCCAGCAGCCCTACACAGGGCACTGAAGCTTTCTTT	CASSPTQGTEAFF
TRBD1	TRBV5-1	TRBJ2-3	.	TGCGCCAGCAGCCTCCGGACAGGGCTCATGACAGATACGCAGTATTTT	CASSLRTGLMTDTQYF
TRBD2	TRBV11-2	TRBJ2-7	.	TGTGCCAGCAGCCCCGGACTAGCGCTCCACTACGAGCAGTACTTC	CASSPGLALHYEQYF
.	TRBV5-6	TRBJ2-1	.	TGTGCCAGCAGCTTGGGTGGCCGTGAGCAGTTCTTC	CASSLGGREQFF
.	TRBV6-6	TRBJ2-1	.	TGTGCCAGCAGTTCTGTAGAGGGATGGGATGAGCAGTTCTTC	CASSSVEGWDEQFF
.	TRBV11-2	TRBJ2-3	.	TGTGCCAGCAGCCTGAATCCGAGGTCGGCAGATACGCAGTATTTT	CASSLNPRSADTQYF
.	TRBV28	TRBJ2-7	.	TGTGCCAGCTCCTCTCCCTACGAGCAGTACTTC	CASSSPYEQYF
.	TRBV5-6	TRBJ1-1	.	TGTGCCAGCACCCCTGGGGACAACCCTGTGGCAGCTTTCTTT	CASTPGDNPVAAFF
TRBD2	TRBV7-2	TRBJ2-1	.	TGTGCCAGCAGCCACGGACTAGCGGGCGCGGGTGAGCAGTTCTTC	CASSHGLAGAGEQFF
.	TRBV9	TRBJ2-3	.	TGTGCCAGCAGCCCTCGGAGGATTAGCACAGATACGCAGTATTTT	CASSPRRISTDTQYF
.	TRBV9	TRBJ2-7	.	TGTGCCAGCAGCGTAGACAGGGACGGTTACGAGCAGTACTTC	CASSVDRDGYEQYF
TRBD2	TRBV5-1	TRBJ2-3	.	TGCGCCAGCAGCCCGGGACTAGCGGGAGCCGATACGCAGTATTTT	CASSPGLAGADTQYF
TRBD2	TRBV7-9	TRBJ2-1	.	TGTGCCAGCAGCTGGACTAGCGGACGCCCCTACAATGAGCAGTTCTTC	CASSWTSGRPYNEQFF
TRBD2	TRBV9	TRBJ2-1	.	TGTGCCAGCAGCGTAGAACTAGCGGGGCTCAATGAGCAGTTCTTC	CASSVELAGLNEQFF
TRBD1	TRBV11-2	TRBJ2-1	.	TGTGCCAGCAGCTTAGGGGCCCGGACAGGGGTAGAGGGCAATGAGCAGTTCTTC	CASSLGARTGVEGNEQFF
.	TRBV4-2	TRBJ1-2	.	TGTGCCAGTACCGACATGGGGCGGGATACTAACTATGGCTACACCTTC	CASTDMGRDTNYGYTF
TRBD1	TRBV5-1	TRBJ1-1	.	TGCGCCAGCAGCAGGGTGGGACAGCTGAACACTGAAGCTTTCTTT	CASSRVGQLNTEAFF
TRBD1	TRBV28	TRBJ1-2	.	TGTGCCAGCAGTTTATCGACAGGGTTCGGGGGCTACACCTTC	CASSLSTGFGGYTF
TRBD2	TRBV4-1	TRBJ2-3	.	TGCGCCAGCAGCCAAGGGACTAGCAGCACAGATACGCAGTATTTT	CASSQGTSSTDTQYF
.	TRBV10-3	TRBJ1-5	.	TGTGCCATCAGTGATAGCAATCAGCCCCAGCATTTT	CAISDSNQPQHF
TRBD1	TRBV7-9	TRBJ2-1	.	TGTGCCAGCAGCCCCGGACAGGGAACGTACAATGAGCAGTTCTTC	CASSPGQGTYNEQFF
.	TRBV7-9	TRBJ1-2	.	TGTGCCAGCAGCTTATCGGGGGGCTACACCTTC	CASSLSGGYTF
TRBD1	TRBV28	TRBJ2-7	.	TGTGCCAGCAGTTTCCCCCGGACAGGGGGCGCGTACGAGCAGTACTTC	CASSFPRTGGAYEQYF
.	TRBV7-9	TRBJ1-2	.	TGTGCCAGCAGCCAAGACTTAGGGGGGCACTATGGCTACACCTTC	CASSQDLGGHYGYTF
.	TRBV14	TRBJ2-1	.	TGTGCCAGCAGCCAATCGCTATACAATGAGCAGTTCTTC	CASSQSLYNEQFF
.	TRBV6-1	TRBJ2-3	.	TGTGCCAGCAAATACAGGGATTACCCAGATACGCAGTATTTT	CASKYRDYPDTQYF
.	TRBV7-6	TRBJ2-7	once	TGTGCCAGCAGCCTCAGGGAAGGGGGCTACGAGCAGTACTTC	CASSLREGGYEQYF
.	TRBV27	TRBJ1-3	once	TGTGCCAGCAGTTTATATGGGTCTGGAAACACCATATATTTT	CASSLYGSGNTIYF
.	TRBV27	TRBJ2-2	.	TGTGCCAGCAGTTCCACTCTCGGGGTAACCGGGGAGCTGTTTTTT	CASSSTLGVTGELFF
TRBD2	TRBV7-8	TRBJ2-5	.	TGTGCCAGCAGCCAGGGACTAGCGGGCCAAGAGACCCAGTACTTC	CASSQGLAGQETQYF
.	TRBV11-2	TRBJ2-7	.	TGTGCCAGCAGCTTATGGGGCCCAACAGACGAGCAGTACTTC	CASSLWGPTDEQYF
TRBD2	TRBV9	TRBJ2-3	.	TGTGCCAGCAGCCCAGGACTAGCGGGGAACACAGATACGCAGTATTTT	CASSPGLAGNTDTQYF